These 13 T cell receptor beta chains originate from one sample sequenced in a study of vaccination effects on CD4 cells after COVID-19. The antigens of these receptors remain unknown. Once cultured for roughly ten days, the cells underwent separation to obtain CD4+ T cells. This table comes from immunoSEQ multiplex PCR, and its TCRdb copy is limited to in-frame clones, with some not included. This table has some 36,000 clones, roughly two thirds appearing once. The sample consisted of CD4+ T cells from PBMCs cultured without peptide, taken before COVID-19 vaccination. The receptors come from a human donor who received a COVID-19 vaccine.

In this sample, this clone turned up a few times. The chain joins TRBV5-1 to TRBJ1-1, with TRBD1 matching over 7 bases. Germline-derived CDR1 and CDR2 are SGHRS and YFSETQ. The V gene end was trimmed by 4 bases and the J gene end by 7 bases; junction bases not matched to a gene: 7. The CDR3 contains 13 residues. Here the CDR3 reads CASSLTGAREAFF. CDR3 nucleotides: TGCGCCAGCAGCCTCACAGGGGCCCGTGAAGCTTTCTTT.

The chain couples TRBV6-5 to TRBJ2-3; 13 bases fit TRBD2. Per germline, CDR1 MNHEY and CDR2 SVGAGI. The junction had 6 bases not matched to a gene; V was cut back by 8 bases and J by 4 bases. The CDR3 has 15 amino acids. This CDR3 reads CASRTSGSVPDTQYF. The CDR3 DNA reads as TGTGCCAGCCGGACTAGCGGGAGTGTCCCAGATACGCAGTATTTT.

This clone was seen only a few times. V gene TRBV14 combines with J gene TRBJ1-3; D is uncertain. Trimming took 0 bases from V and 4 from J, leaving 4 bases between them. The germline gives CDR1 SGHDN, CDR2 FVKESK. This CDR3 has 13 amino acids. The CDR3 loop is CASSQEYGNTIYF. DNA of the CDR3: TGTGCCAGCAGCCAAGAATACGGAAACACCATATATTTT.

As DNA, the CDR3 is TGTGCCAGCAGCCTCGGGGTAGCGGGGCAAGAGACCCAGTACTTC. It translates to CASSLGVAGQETQYF. This rearrangement joins TRBV2 to TRBJ2-5; 8 nucleotides align to TRBD2. V was clipped by 6 bases and J by 2 bases; unmatched bases: 8. Germline CDR1 and CDR2: SNHLY and FYNNEI. The CDR3 extends over 15 amino acids.

The J gene is TRBJ1-5, the V gene TRBV6-5; unclear D gene. V lost 6 bases to trimming and J lost 3 bases, with 15 bases between them. CDR3 length: 15 residues. Per the germline V gene, CDR1 is MNHEY and CDR2 is SVGAGI. Here the CDR3 reads CASSLQWAANQPQHF. DNA of the CDR3: TGTGCCAGCAGCCTACAGTGGGCCGCCAATCAGCCCCAGCATTTT.

The rearrangement uses TRBV19 and TRBJ1-2; 11 nucleotides align to TRBD1. CDR1 LNHDA and CDR2 SQIVND come from the germline V gene (reference sequence). V lost 1 base to trimming and J lost 1 base; unmatched junction nucleotides: 8. The length of the CDR3 is 18 residues. DNA for the CDR3: TGTGCCAGTAGTATAGGTCCGGGACAGGGGGTTTTTAACTATGGCTACACCTTC. This encodes CASSIGPGQGVFNYGYTF.

This clone was found a few times. The chain joins TRBV5-1 to TRBJ1-3; 7 nucleotides line up with TRBD1. This CDR3 contains 15 residues. V dropped 4 bases and J dropped 4; count of bases not matched to a gene: 8. CDR1 and CDR2 from the germline V gene are SGHRS and YFSETQ. The chain's CDR3 is CASSGQQGWGNTIYF. The DNA of the CDR3 is TGCGCCAGCAGCGGTCAACAGGGGTGGGGAAACACCATATATTTT. The full variable domain, rest sourced from reference TRBV5-1 and TRBJ1-3, is KAGVTQTPRYLIKTRGQQVTLSCSPISGHRSVSWYQQTPGQGLQFLFEYFSETQRNKGNFPGRFSGRQFSNSRSEMNVSTLELGDSALYLCASSGQQGWGNTIYFGEGSWLTVV.

The chain recombines TRBV6-5 with TRBJ1-1, with a weak D call TRBD1 (6 bases). The V and J ends lost 11 bases and 1 base respectively, with 14 bases between them. The CDR3 has 13 residues. Germline V CDR1 and CDR2: MNHEY, SVGAGI. The CDR3: CAGRTVPNTEAFF. The CDR3 bases are TGTGCCGGCCGGACAGTTCCGAACACTGAAGCTTTCTTT.

The chain employs TRBV7-2 and TRBJ2-2, with 7 nucleotides matching TRBD2. CDR3 length equals 15 residues. The V gene's germline CDR1 is SGHTA and CDR2 FQGNSA. Losses at the gene ends were 5 bases for V and 0 bases for J; bases not matched to a gene: 3. The CDR3 DNA sequence: TGTGCCAGCAGCCCGAGCGGGACGAACACCGGGGAGCTGTTTTTT. Its protein is CASSPSGTNTGELFF.

This chain connects TRBV10-1 to TRBJ1-6, with 9 nucleotides matching TRBD1. V was pared by 8 bases and J by 7 bases, with 6 bases of the junction left unmatched. This CDR3 has 14 residues. Germline V gene lookup returns CDR1 WNHNN and CDR2 SYGVQD (reference sequence). As DNA, the CDR3 is TGCGCCAGCGGACCGGGACAGGGAAATTCACCCCTCCACTTT. This gives the protein CASGPGQGNSPLHF.

This clone was picked up a small number of times. In nucleotides, the CDR3 is TGTGCCAGCAGCTTTCAGTCGAGGAACACTGAAGCTTTCTTT. This translates into CASSFQSRNTEAFF. The chain has TRBV7-8 and TRBJ1-1; D is ambiguous. In germline, CDR1 is SGHVS, CDR2 FQNEAQ. This CDR3 is 14 amino acids long. V was cut by 3 bases and J by 1 base, with 9 bases left in between. Full variable domain (missing parts from reference TRBV7-8 and TRBJ1-1): GAGVSQSPRYKVAKRGQDVALRCDPISGHVSLFWYQQALGQGPEFLTYFQNEAQLDKSGLPSDRFFAERPEGSVSTLKIQRTQQEDSAVYLCASSFQSRNTEAFFGQGTRLTVV.

CDR3 DNA sequence: TGTGCCAGCAGCTTAGTGACCCGAGGGGGCCCCCTGGGGGAGACCCAGTACTTC. This codes for CASSLVTRGGPLGETQYF. The chain has TRBV7-2 and TRBJ2-5; 7 nucleotides match TRBD1. The length of the CDR3 is 18 residues. The germline CDR1 and CDR2 sequences are SGHTA and FQGNSA. V trimming: 1 base; J trimming: 5 bases; junction bases outside the gene matches: 16.

This chain joins TRBV6-2 or TRBV6-3 and TRBJ2-1, with 7 bases aligning to TRBD2. Germline values: CDR1 MNHEY, CDR2 SVGEGT. V lost 4 bases to trimming and J lost 8 bases; unmatched junction nucleotides: 5. There are 13 residues in the CDR3. The CDR3 sequence is CASSLREFDEQFF. In DNA, the CDR3 is TGTGCCAGCAGTTTGCGGGAGTTCGATGAGCAGTTCTTC.